This entry is about one T cell receptor (beta chain). The antigen it recognizes is unknown. Base quality data are lacking; no much larger clone is found one base away. The sample is drawn from a study of human T cells and chemical hapten exposure (dated by TCRdb to the early 2020s). Turning to the overall study: For sensitization, 2% DPC in acetone was applied to a 2 cm by 2 cm area of upper inner arm skin. Patch testing on the upper back used Finn chambers containing 0.01% DPC, with scoring done after 6 days according to International Contact Dermatitis Research Group standards. The study tracked peripheral blood TCR repertoire changes in vivo during primary and secondary sensitization to the hapten diphenylcyclopropenone (DPC) in alopecia patients. Weekly therapeutic DPC doses were additionally applied to the scalp of patients throughout the roughly 23-week study period. Blood samples were taken from patients before sensitization (week 0) and then at 2, 6 and about 24 weeks after DPC sensitization. Libraries were pooled for sequencing, and per-sample TCR yields varied mainly because of small differences in library volumes within the pool. Alopecia areata with under or over 50% scalp involvement, alopecia totalis and alopecia universalis were represented in the patient cohort, which was mostly female. Blood for TCR sequencing was provided by twenty-nine alopecia patients at one to four time points (pre-sensitization, 2, 6 and 24 weeks). The research as a whole found: Because every patient had alopecia, a presumed autoimmune disease, the patients' immune response might differ from that of healthy individuals. The number of PT1 expanded TCRs positively correlated with patch test score, significant at thresholds 8, 16 and 32 but not 4. Compared with pre-sensitization or healthy control sets, expanded TCRs formed significantly more large CDR3 similarity clusters, which is consistent with antigen-driven responses. No change with DPC sensitization was found in the number of TCRs above 1 in 1000 frequency, and no evidence of global repertoire structure alterations was found. After repeated subsampling, the strength of the expansion versus patch-test correlation and the threshold at which it became significant changed.

The library was made by RACE. Sequencing was carried out with a NextSeq 500. During library preparation, unique molecular identifiers were attached to individual cDNA molecules so that TCRs could be counted in a quantitative, reproducible way. From each blood RNA sample, both TCR alpha and TCR beta chains were sequenced. On the authors' methods: Samples had a median of about 96,000 TCRs, with a range from about 23,224 to 690,600. V, J and CDR3 annotation of the TCR reads was carried out using the Decombinator software suite. For the PS versus PT1 abundance plots, all samples were subsampled to the same number of TCRs (28,000). Expanded TCRs were defined as absent before sensitization and observed at least eight times at the 2-week time point. TCRdb's own reprocessing of the public reads used fastp at Q25 and MiXCR and kept productive beta chains. Rows matching on CDR3 protein sequence are summarized as one entry with the most common DNA and genes. These V and J calls derive from TCRdb rather than the authors' analysis. The sample profile shows about 68,000 distinct CDR3 sequences; over 9.5% of them were found once. 4% to 6% of the sample is held by the ten biggest clonotypes.

The label giving this sample's time point can be read as: pre-sensitization, week 0. The label giving this sample's treatment or condition can be read as: therapeutic diphenylcyclopropenone sensitization with weekly scalp DPC. At every patch-test visit, the blood draw took place before the patch test was put on. Patients were eligible if aged 18 to 70, diagnosed with alopecia and judged suitable for DPC therapy, and pregnant patients were excluded. Total RNA was isolated from unfractionated whole blood collected in Tempus Blood RNA tubes. The trim is 5 bases for V and 4 bases for J, with a gap of 15 bases between the germline ends. The CDR3 spans 14 residues, from the cysteine through the phenylalanine. Kept here is only the CDR3 DNA, which spans 42 bases and is read in frame from base 1. The germline V gene sets CDR1 to SGHNT and CDR2 to YENEEA.

This material consisted of whole blood, taken in connection with sensitization to the hapten diphenylcyclopropenone (DPC). The chain couples TRBV11-3 to TRBJ2-7; the D element might be TRBD1 or TRBD2, as each aligns at 5 bases. This receptor was identified in a woman aged 45-65 years with alopecia areata. Some clones in this sample may be carry-over from other donors' samples. The CDR3 protein sequence reads: CASSLGPTQYEQYF. The DNA reads TGTGCCAGCAGCCTGGGACCCACTCAATACGAGCAGTACTTC.